Following are 24 T cell receptor beta chains from one sample sequenced in a study of blood T cells in healthy people across ages. Alongside a J-beta primer mix, a sample-barcoded 5' primer served in a second PCR lasting about 7 to 12 cycles. Using its own MiXCR run on the 5' RACE reads, TCRdb lists one record per CDR3 protein. The repertoire has approximately 730,000 distinct CDR3 sequences, about 53% of them found once; the top ten carry about 42%. The sequencing sample was made of blood. These receptors were obtained from a man aged 80 or over in good health.

The chain recombines TRBV29-1 with TRBJ2-5; D is unresolved. V gave up 4 bases and J gave up 5 bases, with 11 bases separating them. CDR1 is SQVTM and CDR2 is ANQGSEA in the germline V gene. There are 12 residues in the CDR3. CDR3 bases: TGCAGCGTTGGATCTGGCTCGGAGACCCAGTACTTC. This translates into CSVGSGSETQYF.

V is TRBV6-5 and J is TRBJ1-1, with TRBD1 as a possible D gene (6 bases). The CDR3 has 15 amino acids. The V gene's germline CDR1 is MNHEY and CDR2 SVGAGI. V gave up 0 bases and J gave up 2 bases, with 10 bases separating them. The CDR3 DNA reads as TGTGCCAGCAGTTACTCGGAACAGGGTAACACTGAAGCTTTCTTT. Translated: CASSYSEQGNTEAFF.

This clonotype showed up just a few times. The chain combines TRBV2 with TRBJ1-5; D remains unclear. CDR1 SNHLY and CDR2 FYNNEI come from the germline V gene. CDR3 length: 14 amino acids. V was cut by 7 bases and J by 1 base, with 11 bases left in between. The CDR3 is CASKTAVSNQPQHF. CDR3 in DNA: TGTGCCAGCAAGACGGCTGTGAGCAATCAGCCCCAGCATTTT.

V is TRBV3-1 and J is TRBJ2-7; D remains unclear. Deletions cut 2 bases from V and 3 bases from J, with 5 bases between. This CDR3 contains 12 residues. Germline assignment: CDR1 LGHDT and CDR2 YNNKEL (reference sequence). Written as DNA, the CDR3 is TGTGCCAGCAGCCAACACAACTACGAGCAGTACTTC. Amino acids: CASSQHNYEQYF.

The chain couples TRBV6-6 to TRBJ2-5, with D unclear. There are 15 residues in the CDR3. The germline gives CDR1 MNHNY, CDR2 SVGAGI (reference sequence). With 0 bases removed from V and 5 bases from J, the gap between germline ends came to 13 bases. This chain's CDR3 is CASSYSPPLGETQYF. CDR3 DNA sequence: TGTGCCAGCAGTTACTCTCCCCCGCTGGGGGAGACCCAGTACTTC.

The V call is TRBV5-1, the J call TRBJ2-4; TRBD1 aligns across 12 bases. The DNA end is more similar to TRBJ2-5, so the J call may be wrong. The germline CDR1 and CDR2 sequences are SGHRS and YFSETQ. The CDR3 consists of 18 residues. The CDR3 nucleotides read TGCGCCAGCAGCCTAACGGGACAGGGGGCGCATATTCAAGAGACCCAGTACTTC. It is translated as CASSLTGQGAHIQETQYF.

Only one count was recorded for this clonotype. The V gene is TRBV12-3 or TRBV12-4, the J gene TRBJ1-2, with TRBD1 matching over 8 bases. The CDR3 contains 16 residues. Trimming at V came to 3 bases and at J to 1 base, leaving 7 bases not matched to a gene. The CDR3 sequence: CASSFSRTGINYGYTF. Written as DNA, the CDR3 is TGTGCCAGCAGTTTCAGTCGGACAGGGATTAACTATGGCTACACCTTC.

The J gene is TRBJ2-2, the V gene TRBV5-1; TRBD1 matches 8 bases. The CDR3 sequence is 16 residues long. Germline V lookup: CDR1 SGHRS, CDR2 YFSETQ. The ends lost 2 bases at V and 2 bases at J; junction bases unmatched: 5. The CDR3 sequence is CASSFGDRGNTGELFF. The CDR3 DNA reads as TGCGCCAGCAGCTTTGGAGACAGGGGAAACACCGGGGAGCTGTTTTTT.

There are a few counts of this clonotype. This sequence joins TRBV3-1 and TRBJ1-2, with D possibly TRBD1 on 5 matching bases. Trimming left V 8 bases short and J 9 bases short, with 16 bases between. CDR1 LGHDT and CDR2 YNNKEL come from the germline V gene (reference sequence). The CDR3 is 12 amino acids. CDR3 in DNA: TGTGCCAGCGGACCGGGACCGGGGAGCTACACCTTC. Translated, it gives CASGPGPGSYTF.

As concerns this clonotype: A much larger clone sits a single nucleotide away, making a read error possible. The chain recombines TRBV12-3 or TRBV12-4 with TRBJ1-5; possible D gene TRBD1, 5 bases. This CDR3 region has 13 residues. With 3 bases removed from V and 6 bases from J, the gap between germline ends came to 9 bases. The CDR3 here is CASSLGRAQPQHF. The DNA of the CDR3 is TGTGCCAGCAGTTTGGGCAGGGCTCAGCCCCAGCATTTT.

The rearrangement uses TRBV5-5 and TRBJ2-7; D uncertain. V lost 5 bases and J 3 bases, leaving 12 bases between the germline ends. CDR1 is SGHKS and CDR2 is YYEKEE in the germline V gene (reference sequence). This CDR3 has 13 residues. The DNA of the CDR3 is TGTGCCAGCAGTTCTGGGCCAGGCTACGAGCAGTACTTC. Amino acid sequence: CASSSGPGYEQYF.

The gene calls are TRBV27 and TRBJ2-7, with D maybe TRBD2 (5 bases). Trimming removed 5 bases from V and 6 bases from J, with 14 bases in between. CDR1 is MNHEY and CDR2 is SMNVEV in the germline V gene (reference sequence). The CDR3 is 13 amino acids. The CDR3 DNA is TGTGCCAGCAGTAGGGAGAATAAGGGCGAGCAGTACTTC. It is translated as CASSRENKGEQYF.

This clonotype was picked up one time. The chain is built from TRBV29-1 and TRBJ1-5, with D tentatively TRBD1 (5 bases). This CDR3 contains 13 residues. The V and J ends lost 4 bases and 6 bases respectively, with 13 bases between them. CDR1 and CDR2 from the germline V gene are SQVTM and ANQGSEA. CDR3 loop: CSVGGGAGQPQHF. The CDR3, as DNA: TGCAGCGTTGGAGGAGGGGCGGGTCAGCCCCAGCATTTT.

The J gene is TRBJ2-7, the V gene TRBV25-1, with 7 bases aligning to TRBD1. The DNA end is more similar to TRBJ2-5, so the J call may be wrong. The CDR3 has 14 amino acids. From germline, CDR1 is MGHDK and CDR2 SYGVNS. The CDR3 DNA follows: TGTGCCAGCAGTGAATTAGGGGGCCAGGAGACCCAGTACTTC. Encoded protein: CASSELGGQETQYF.

The V call is TRBV6-1, the J call TRBJ1-2, with a tentative D call TRBD1 (5 bases). Trimming shortened V by 6 bases and J by 2 bases, and 16 bases separated the two germline ends. Germline values: CDR1 MNHNS, CDR2 SASEGT. The CDR3 spans 15 residues. The CDR3 nucleotides read TGTGCCAGCAGGGCCACCCAAACAGGAAACTATGGCTACACCTTC. Encoded protein: CASRATQTGNYGYTF.

The chain is built from TRBV6-5 and TRBJ2-7; D gene unclear. Trimming removed 2 bases at V and 3 bases at J, with 11 bases between. Germline lookup yields CDR1 MNHEY and CDR2 SVGAGI. This CDR3 region has 14 residues. CDR3 sequence (DNA): TGTGCCAGCAGTTACCGTACCGGTAACTACGAGCAGTACTTC. As protein: CASSYRTGNYEQYF.

There are a few counts of this clonotype. Here the CDR3 reads CASNNRGSSPLHF. The DNA of the CDR3 is TGTGCTAGTAATAACAGGGGCAGTTCACCCCTCCACTTT. The J gene is TRBJ1-6, the V gene TRBV2, with 7 bases that match TRBD1. There are 13 residues in the CDR3. The germline gives CDR1 SNHLY, CDR2 FYNNEI.

This clonotype has a handful of counts. The rearrangement joins TRBV6-6 to TRBJ2-7, with D possibly being TRBD1 or TRBD2 (5 bases each). V was cut by 2 bases and J by 0 bases, with 11 bases left in between. Germline values: CDR1 MNHNY, CDR2 SVGAGI (reference sequence). The CDR3 contains 15 residues. The CDR3 protein is CASSYGDGGSYEQYF. The CDR3 nucleotides read TGTGCCAGCAGTTACGGGGACGGCGGCTCCTACGAGCAGTACTTC.

The chain couples TRBV20-1 to TRBJ2-3; TRBD2 agrees at 10 bases. With 2 bases clipped from V and 6 bases from J, the junction kept 8 bases outside the gene matches. The CDR3 has 15 amino acids. Germline V gene lookup returns CDR1 DFQATT and CDR2 SNEGSKA (reference sequence). The CDR3, as DNA: TGCAGTGCTAGACTAGCGGGAGCCAGGGTCGATACGCAGTATTTT. Its translation is CSARLAGARVDTQYF.

This clonotype was detected only a few times. The chain recombines TRBV29-1 with TRBJ1-4, with D maybe TRBD1 (5 bases). The CDR3 spans 12 residues. V was shortened by 7 bases and J by 8 bases, with 14 bases between the two germline ends. The germline gives CDR1 SQVTM, CDR2 ANQGSEA. CDR3 loop: CSGLTGDEKLFF. The CDR3 bases are TGCAGCGGTTTAACCGGGGACGAAAAACTGTTTTTT.

This clonotype appeared a single time. The chain employs TRBV6-2 or TRBV6-3 and TRBJ1-6, with TRBD1 as a possible D gene (5 bases). Trimming took 7 bases from V and 7 from J, leaving 20 bases between them. The CDR3 covers 16 residues. Germline V lookup: CDR1 MNHEY, CDR2 SVGEGT. CDR3 nucleotides: TGTGCCAGCACAAGGGGAGGGCCTGCGAGGAATTCACCCCTCCACTTT. This encodes CASTRGGPARNSPLHF.

Many counts were recorded for this clonotype. The chain recombines TRBV7-9 with TRBJ2-1; 7 bases align to TRBD2. The CDR3 sequence is 15 residues long. CDR1 is SEHNR, CDR2 FQNEAQ, per germline (reference sequence). V lost 1 base, J lost 2 bases, and 2 bases stayed unmatched. CDR3 sequence (DNA): TGTGCCAGCAGCTTAGGACTAGCCGCCTACAATGAGCAGTTCTTC. Its translation: CASSLGLAAYNEQFF.

Remarks on this clonotype: Sequence at one end of the junction differs from germline and may be a read error. The V call is TRBV5-1, the J call TRBJ2-4, with TRBD2 matching 13 bases. The CDR3 contains 19 residues. Germline values: CDR1 SGHRS, CDR2 YFSETQ. CDR3 nucleotide sequence: TGCACCAGCAGCCCCGGGACTAGCGGGGAGTGGGTAGCCAAAAACATTCAGTACTTC. This gives the protein CTSSPGTSGEWVAKNIQYF.

The sample holds one count of this clonotype. One end of the junction varies from germline; a read error may be responsible. This chain links TRBV4-2 with TRBJ2-7, with D tentatively TRBD2 (6 bases). This CDR3 comprises 15 residues. The germline V gene encodes CDR1 LGHNA and CDR2 YNFKEQ. CDR3 nucleotide sequence: TGTGCCAGCACCCAAGGAGGCGGGGTCTCCTACGAGCAGTACTTC. As protein: CASTQGGGVSYEQYF.